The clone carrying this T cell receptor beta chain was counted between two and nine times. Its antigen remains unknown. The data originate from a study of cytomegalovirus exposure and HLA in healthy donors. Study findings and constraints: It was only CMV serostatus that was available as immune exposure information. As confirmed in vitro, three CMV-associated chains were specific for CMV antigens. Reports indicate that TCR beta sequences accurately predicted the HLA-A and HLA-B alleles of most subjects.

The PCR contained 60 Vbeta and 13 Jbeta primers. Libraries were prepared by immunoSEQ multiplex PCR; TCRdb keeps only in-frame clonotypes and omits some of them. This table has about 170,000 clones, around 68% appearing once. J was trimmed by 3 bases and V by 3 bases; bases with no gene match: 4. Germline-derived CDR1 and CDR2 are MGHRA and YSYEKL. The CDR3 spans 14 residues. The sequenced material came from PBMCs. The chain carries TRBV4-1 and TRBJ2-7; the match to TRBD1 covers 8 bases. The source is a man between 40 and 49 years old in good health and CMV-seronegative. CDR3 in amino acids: CASSQGQVIYEQYF. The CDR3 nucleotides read TGCGCCAGCAGCCAGGGACAGGTGATCTACGAGCAGTACTTC.